This is a list of T cell receptor beta chains from one sample in a study of cytotoxic CD8 clonotypes in ibrutinib-treated CLL. Clones were read by immunoSEQ multiplex PCR, and TCRdb kept only the in-frame ones, dropping some. Of around 140,000 clones in the sample, roughly three quarters are singletons; the top ten hold about 5%. The sequencing here drew on PBMCs, taken after 24 months of ibrutinib treatment. All receptors derive from a human donor with chronic lymphocytic leukemia. The CDR3 runs from the conserved cysteine through the conserved F or W. The D gene is left open where the match is weak. Size is stated for part of the rows, as once, few or many counts, or as a class when the clone is expanded.

clone size: .; V gene: TRBV10-3; J gene: TRBJ2-5; D gene: .; CDR3 protein: CATGFRETQYF; CDR3 DNA: TGTGCCACAGGGTTTCGAGAGACCCAGTACTTC
clone size: .; V gene: TRBV19; J gene: TRBJ1-6; D gene: .; CDR3 protein: CASSILAFGSPLHF; CDR3 DNA: TGTGCCAGTAGTATACTGGCGTTCGGATCACCCCTCCACTTT
clone size: few; V gene: TRBV7-9; J gene: TRBJ2-7; D gene: TRBD1; CDR3 protein: CASSFGTVSYEQYF; CDR3 DNA: TGTGCCAGCAGCTTTGGGACAGTCTCCTACGAGCAGTACTTC
clone size: few; V gene: TRBV19; J gene: TRBJ2-7; D gene: .; CDR3 protein: CASSIRPYEQYF; CDR3 DNA: TGTGCCAGTAGTATCCGACCCTACGAGCAGTACTTC
clone size: .; V gene: TRBV6-5; J gene: TRBJ2-7; D gene: TRBD1; CDR3 protein: CASSPPGQGSEQYF; CDR3 DNA: TGTGCCAGCAGCCCCCCGGGACAGGGTTCCGAGCAGTACTTC
clone size: .; V gene: TRBV7-8; J gene: TRBJ2-7; D gene: .; CDR3 protein: CASSFGTSQLQYF; CDR3 DNA: TGTGCCAGCAGCTTTGGAACGTCGCAATTACAGTACTTC
clone size: few; V gene: TRBV28; J gene: TRBJ2-7; D gene: TRBD2; CDR3 protein: CASSRSGSSYEQYF; CDR3 DNA: TGTGCCAGCAGCCGTAGCGGGAGCTCCTACGAGCAGTACTTC
clone size: .; V gene: TRBV18; J gene: TRBJ2-2; D gene: .; CDR3 protein: CASSPQLSGTGELFF; CDR3 DNA: TGTGCCAGCTCACCACAGCTCAGTGGCACCGGGGAGCTGTTTTTT
clone size: .; V gene: TRBV19; J gene: TRBJ1-1; D gene: .; CDR3 protein: CASTPSWGAPNTEAFF; CDR3 DNA: TGTGCCAGTACCCCCAGCTGGGGGGCCCCTAACACTGAAGCTTTCTTT
clone size: .; V gene: TRBV7-2; J gene: TRBJ1-4; D gene: .; CDR3 protein: CASSLYPTGVGEEKLFF; CDR3 DNA: TGTGCCAGCAGCTTATATCCGACCGGAGTAGGAGAGGAAAAACTGTTTTTT
clone size: few; V gene: TRBV18; J gene: TRBJ1-3; D gene: TRBD1; CDR3 protein: CASSRDRTSGNTIYF; CDR3 DNA: TGTGCCAGCTCACGGGACAGGACCTCTGGAAACACCATATATTTT
clone size: .; V gene: TRBV7-7; J gene: TRBJ2-3; D gene: TRBD2; CDR3 protein: CASSLGGSGGDTQYF; CDR3 DNA: TGTGCCAGCAGCTTAGGTGGCTCCGGGGGGGATACGCAGTATTTT
clone size: .; V gene: TRBV28; J gene: TRBJ2-1; D gene: TRBD1; CDR3 protein: CASSFTGGFSYNEQFF; CDR3 DNA: TGTGCCAGCAGTTTCACAGGGGGCTTTTCCTACAATGAGCAGTTCTTC
clone size: .; V gene: TRBV7-9; J gene: TRBJ2-5; D gene: .; CDR3 protein: CASSQMGVGETQYF; CDR3 DNA: TGTGCCAGCAGCCAGATGGGGGTGGGAGAGACCCAGTACTTC
clone size: .; V gene: TRBV4-3; J gene: TRBJ2-1; D gene: TRBD2; CDR3 protein: CASSQTSGGPREQFF; CDR3 DNA: TGCGCCAGCAGCCAGACTAGCGGGGGCCCCAGGGAGCAGTTCTTC
clone size: .; V gene: TRBV7-9; J gene: TRBJ2-1; D gene: TRBD2; CDR3 protein: CASSTRTSGYNEQFF; CDR3 DNA: TGTGCCAGCAGCACCCGGACTAGCGGATACAATGAGCAGTTCTTC
clone size: .; V gene: TRBV9; J gene: TRBJ2-2; D gene: .; CDR3 protein: CASSPLASPSGELFF; CDR3 DNA: TGTGCCAGCAGCCCCCTCGCTTCGCCCTCCGGGGAGCTGTTTTTT
clone size: few; V gene: TRBV4-3; J gene: TRBJ1-6; D gene: .; CDR3 protein: CASRDTAGDSPLHF; CDR3 DNA: TGCGCCAGCAGGGACACGGCTGGGGATTCACCCCTCCACTTT
clone size: .; V gene: TRBV11-2; J gene: TRBJ2-3; D gene: .; CDR3 protein: CASSPQLDTQYF; CDR3 DNA: TGTGCCAGCAGCCCCCAACTAGATACGCAGTATTTT
clone size: .; V gene: TRBV6-1; J gene: TRBJ2-7; D gene: .; CDR3 protein: CASSVEEGYEQYF; CDR3 DNA: TGTGCCAGCAGTGTGGAAGAGGGCTACGAGCAGTACTTC
clone size: .; V gene: TRBV5-1; J gene: TRBJ1-1; D gene: .; CDR3 protein: CASSPTGRTEAFF; CDR3 DNA: TGCGCCAGCAGCCCCACAGGGCGGACTGAAGCTTTCTTT
clone size: .; V gene: TRBV18; J gene: TRBJ1-1; D gene: TRBD1; CDR3 protein: CASSPNDRVNTEAFF; CDR3 DNA: TGTGCCAGCTCTCCAAACGACAGGGTTAACACTGAAGCTTTCTTT
clone size: .; V gene: TRBV27; J gene: TRBJ2-5; D gene: TRBD1; CDR3 protein: CASSQSGQDQETQYF; CDR3 DNA: TGTGCCAGCAGCCAATCGGGACAGGACCAAGAGACCCAGTACTTC
clone size: .; V gene: TRBV9; J gene: TRBJ2-5; D gene: .; CDR3 protein: CASSVGTQETQYF; CDR3 DNA: TGTGCCAGCAGCGTGGGGACCCAAGAGACCCAGTACTTC
clone size: .; V gene: TRBV2; J gene: TRBJ2-5; D gene: .; CDR3 protein: CASSVRGATQYF; CDR3 DNA: TGTGCCAGCAGTGTCCGCGGGGCGACCCAGTACTTC
clone size: .; V gene: TRBV6-5; J gene: TRBJ1-2; D gene: .; CDR3 protein: CASSPQGAPYGYTF; CDR3 DNA: TGTGCCAGCAGTCCCCAAGGGGCTCCCTATGGCTACACCTTC
clone size: .; V gene: TRBV14; J gene: TRBJ2-5; D gene: .; CDR3 protein: CASSQVGGATGETQYF; CDR3 DNA: TGTGCCAGCAGCCAAGTTGGAGGAGCGACGGGAGAGACCCAGTACTTC
clone size: .; V gene: TRBV2; J gene: TRBJ2-7; D gene: TRBD1; CDR3 protein: CASPRTGAYEQYF; CDR3 DNA: TGTGCCAGCCCCCGGACAGGGGCCTACGAGCAGTACTTC
clone size: .; V gene: TRBV10-3; J gene: TRBJ1-6; D gene: TRBD1; CDR3 protein: CAIRQDRGNSPLHF; CDR3 DNA: TGTGCCATCAGACAAGACAGGGGTAATTCACCCCTCCACTTT
clone size: once; V gene: TRBV13; J gene: TRBJ2-7; D gene: TRBD2; CDR3 protein: CASSLVGLAGTYEQYF; CDR3 DNA: TGTGCCAGCAGCTTAGTCGGGCTAGCGGGCACCTACGAGCAGTACTTC
clone size: .; V gene: TRBV7-2; J gene: TRBJ1-5; D gene: .; CDR3 protein: CASSPSLGQPQHF; CDR3 DNA: TGTGCCAGCAGCCCCTCCTTGGGACAGCCCCAGCATTTT